The 27 T cell receptor beta chains given below trace back to one sample, sequenced in a study of blood T cell repertoires in COVID-19 (dated by TCRdb to about 2020). The library relied on the immunoSEQ multiplex PCR assay. The source is immuneACCESS, and TCRdb retained only in-frame sequences with V and J called. Part of the clones is not carried over; for the studies checked, unresolved V genes explain less than half of this, and the remainder is unexplained. The sample contains approximately 220,000 clones, 83% of them found a single time. The ten largest clones capture around 3.3% of the sample. The sample was PBMCs or T cells enriched from blood (not recorded which). The receptors derive from a woman aged 40 to 49 who had been exposed to COVID-19.

The rearrangement joins TRBV7-3 to TRBJ2-1; D might be TRBD1 (6 bases). This CDR3 is built from 15 residues. Trimming took 5 bases from V and 2 from J, leaving 13 bases between them. Germline assignment: CDR1 SGHTA and CDR2 FQGTGA. The CDR3 DNA sequence: TGTGCCAGCAGCGCCGGACAGAGAACCTACAATGAGCAGTTCTTC. As protein: CASSAGQRTYNEQFF.

The chain has TRBV5-1 and TRBJ2-7, with D maybe TRBD1 (6 bases). The CDR3 sequence is 15 residues long. Trimming removed 0 bases at V and 2 bases at J, with 12 bases between. Germline V gene lookup returns CDR1 SGHRS and CDR2 YFSETQ. The CDR3, as DNA: TGCGCCAGCAGCTTGGAGGCAGGGGAGACCTACGAGCAGTACTTC. This encodes CASSLEAGETYEQYF.

V usage is TRBV5-1 and J usage is TRBJ2-7; TRBD2 matches 9 bases. V lost 0 bases to trimming and J lost 3 bases; unmatched junction nucleotides: 4. Germline V gene sequence: CDR1 SGHRS, CDR2 YFSETQ. The CDR3 is 15 residues long. The CDR3 reads CASSLGGAGGYEQYF. CDR3 coding DNA: TGCGCCAGCAGCTTGGGTGGAGCGGGGGGCTACGAGCAGTACTTC.

To note about this clone: The junction departs from the called germline gene at one end, perhaps through a read error. This rearrangement joins TRBV3-1 (or the pseudogene TRBV3-2) to TRBJ1-2; TRBD1 is a possible D gene (5 bases). CDR1 LGHDT and CDR2 YNNKEL come from the germline V gene (reference sequence). The CDR3 covers 13 residues. The CDR3 region is CASSQNSPGTVIF. The CDR3, as DNA: TGTGCCAGCAGCCAAAACTCGCCCGGGACTGTTATCTTC.

V and J are TRBV18 and TRBJ2-1, with 7 bases matching TRBD1. V dropped 3 bases and J dropped 6; count of bases not matched to a gene: 11. CDR3 length: 16 amino acids. Germline CDR1 and CDR2: KGHSH and LQKENI. This CDR3 is CASSPGPGGVPNEQFF. The CDR3 nucleotides read TGTGCCAGCTCACCGGGTCCAGGGGGTGTTCCCAATGAGCAGTTCTTC.

The CDR3 coding sequence is TGTGCCAGCAGCGTAGGGCCCGACAGGGTCGATGGCTACACCTTC. Translation gives CASSVGPDRVDGYTF. The chain employs TRBV9 and TRBJ1-2, with 7 positions matching TRBD1. CDR3 length equals 15 residues. Germline V CDR1 and CDR2: SGDLS, YYNGEE. V dropped 0 bases and J dropped 6; count of bases not matched to a gene: 8.

The chain carries TRBV10-3 and TRBJ1-2; 8 nucleotides align to TRBD1. The CDR3 is 14 amino acids. Germline V gives CDR1 ENHRY, CDR2 SYGVKD. The V and J ends lost 4 bases and 1 base, in that order; junction bases with no gene match: 2. Here the CDR3 reads CAISGTGLNYGYTF. The CDR3 coding sequence is TGTGCCATCAGTGGGACAGGGCTTAACTATGGCTACACCTTC.

The chain recombines TRBV7-3 with TRBJ2-1; maybe TRBD2 (7 bases). V shed 2 bases and J shed 3 bases, with 14 bases lying between them. Germline V gene data show CDR1 as SGHTA and CDR2 as FQGTGA. This CDR3 is built from 16 residues. The CDR3 protein is CASSLAGGGYYNEQFF. The CDR3 region has the DNA TGTGCCAGCAGCTTAGCTGGCGGGGGCTACTACAATGAGCAGTTCTTC.

In the case of this clone: Different DNA sequences within this sample yield the same CDR3. The rearrangement uses TRBV7-2 and TRBJ1-1; 8 nucleotides line up with TRBD1. This CDR3 contains 14 residues. Germline-derived CDR1 and CDR2 are SGHTA and FQGNSA. V shed 5 bases and J 2 bases; nucleotides not matched to a gene: 4. This chain's CDR3 is CASSPDRGNTEAFF. CDR3 DNA sequence: TGTGCCAGCAGCCCCGACAGGGGTAACACTGAAGCTTTCTTT.

The chain joins TRBV9 to TRBJ2-5; D is uncertain. CDR3 length: 13 amino acids. CDR1 is SGDLS, CDR2 YYNGEE, per germline. Trimming shortened V by 4 bases and J by 0 bases, and 7 bases separated the two germline ends. The chain's CDR3 is CASSSQYQETQYF. CDR3 coding DNA: TGTGCCAGCAGCTCCCAGTACCAAGAGACCCAGTACTTC.

The rearrangement uses TRBV6-5 and TRBJ2-7, with unresolved D. Trimming stripped 2 bases from V and 3 bases from J, with 8 bases between. Per germline, CDR1 MNHEY and CDR2 SVGAGI. The CDR3 is 13 residues long. The CDR3 sequence: CASSYAHNYEQYF. Here the CDR3 DNA reads TGTGCCAGCAGTTACGCCCACAACTACGAGCAGTACTTC.

This chain connects TRBV3-1 (or the pseudogene TRBV3-2) to TRBJ2-7; 8 bases are a match to TRBD2. V was clipped by 5 bases and J by 5 bases; unmatched bases: 11. Germline CDR1 and CDR2: LGHDT and YNNKEL (reference sequence). The CDR3 extends over 15 amino acids. Written as DNA, the CDR3 is TGTGCCAGCAGCTACCAGGGTAGCGGGGTCAACGAGCAGTACTTC. Amino acids: CASSYQGSGVNEQYF.

This rearrangement joins TRBV18 to TRBJ1-5; perhaps TRBD1 as D (5 bases). CDR1 and CDR2 from the germline V gene are KGHSH and LQKENI. This CDR3 has 15 amino acids. Trimming removed 3 bases at V and 0 bases at J, with 9 bases between. This CDR3 is CASSPSGGSNQPQHF. CDR3 in DNA: TGTGCCAGCTCACCTTCCGGGGGTAGCAATCAGCCCCAGCATTTT.

The chain joins TRBV10-1 to TRBJ2-3, with a possible D match to TRBD2 (6 bases). V was cut by 3 bases and J by 1 base, with 14 bases left in between. The CDR3 length is 16 residues. CDR1 is WNHNN, CDR2 SYGVQD, per germline (reference sequence). CDR3 protein: CASSDNGKRGTDTQYF. DNA of the CDR3: TGCGCCAGCAGTGATAACGGGAAGCGGGGCACAGATACGCAGTATTTT.

This clone was counted between two and nine times. The chain combines TRBV5-1 with TRBJ2-2; weak D call: TRBD2 (6 bases). In germline, CDR1 is SGHRS, CDR2 YFSETQ. CDR3 length: 17 amino acids. Trimming removed 0 bases at V and 1 base at J, with 13 bases between. As DNA, the CDR3 is TGCGCCAGCAGCTTGGCCGCAAACGGGGGGAACACCGGGGAGCTGTTTTTT. Translated, it gives CASSLAANGGNTGELFF. Variable domain in full (rest from reference TRBV5-1 and TRBJ2-2): KAGVTQTPRYLIKTRGQQVTLSCSPISGHRSVSWYQQTPGQGLQFLFEYFSETQRNKGNFPGRFSGRQFSNSRSEMNVSTLELGDSALYLCASSLAANGGNTGELFFGEGSRLTVL.

V usage is TRBV27 and J usage is TRBJ2-3, with 10 bases fitting TRBD1. Germline V gives CDR1 MNHEY, CDR2 SMNVEV (reference sequence). The CDR3 consists of 14 residues. The V gene end was trimmed by 6 bases and the J gene end by 4 bases; junction bases not matched to a gene: 4. This CDR3 is CASSNGQGADTQYF. CDR3 nucleotides: TGTGCCAGCAGCAACGGACAGGGGGCAGATACGCAGTATTTT.

This chain joins TRBV9 and TRBJ2-6, with a weak D call TRBD2 (5 bases). This CDR3 region has 21 residues. With 4 bases removed from V and 1 base from J, the gap between germline ends came to 27 bases. Germline CDR1 is SGDLS and CDR2 is YYNGEE. CDR3 region: CASSPSGDPRKRGSGANVLTF. DNA of the CDR3: TGTGCCAGCAGCCCGAGCGGAGACCCACGCAAGAGAGGATCTGGGGCCAACGTCCTGACTTTC.

The chain links TRBV28 to TRBJ1-6, with a possible D match to TRBD1 (6 bases). The CDR3 length is 16 residues. CDR1 is MDHEN and CDR2 is SYDVKM in the germline V gene. The V gene lost 5 bases and the J gene lost 4 bases, with 15 bases spanning the gap. The CDR3 here is CASSTRGGAYNSPLHF. CDR3 bases: TGTGCCAGCAGTACCCGGGGGGGGGCATATAATTCACCCCTCCACTTT.

V and J are TRBV4-3 and TRBJ1-1, with D possibly being TRBD1 (5 bases). V gave up 1 base and J gave up 1 base, with 13 bases separating them. Germline V gives CDR1 LGHNA, CDR2 YSLEER. This CDR3 contains 16 residues. The CDR3 spells CASSQGHLGGNTEAFF. The DNA for the CDR3 is TGCGCCAGCAGCCAAGGCCACCTGGGGGGGAACACTGAAGCTTTCTTT.

At least ten counts were recorded for this clone. The chain combines TRBV18 with TRBJ2-5; TRBD2 agrees at 9 bases. Looked up from germline, CDR1 is KGHSH and CDR2 is LQKENI. The CDR3 extends over 14 amino acids. The junction had 0 bases not matched to a gene; V was cut back by 3 bases and J by 1 base. The CDR3 loop is CASSPTSGQETQYF. CDR3 coding DNA: TGTGCCAGCTCACCGACTAGCGGCCAAGAGACCCAGTACTTC. Full variable domain (outside the CDR3, taken from reference TRBV18 and TRBJ2-5): NAGVMQNPRHLVRRRGQEARLRCSPMKGHSHVYWYRQLPEEGLKFMVYLQKENIIDESGMPKERFSAEFPKEGPSILRIQQVVRGDSAAYFCASSPTSGQETQYFGPGTRLLVL.

This rearrangement joins TRBV2 to TRBJ1-3, with a possible D match to TRBD1 (5 bases). CDR3 length: 14 residues. The ends were cut back, 6 bases at V and 12 bases at J, with 21 bases in the middle. CDR1 is SNHLY, CDR2 FYNNEI, per germline. DNA for the CDR3: TGTGCCAGCAGCGCAAACCGGGACTCTCAAAACATATATTTT. Translating it yields CASSANRDSQNIYF.

This rearrangement joins TRBV7-9 to TRBJ2-7; D is unresolved. Per the germline V gene, CDR1 is SEHNR and CDR2 is FQNEAQ (reference sequence). The V end lost 3 bases, the J end lost 2 bases, and 5 bases lay between the germline ends. This CDR3 is built from 12 residues. CDR3 in amino acids: CASSLRAYEQYF. The DNA for the CDR3 is TGTGCCAGCAGCTTGAGAGCCTACGAGCAGTACTTC. Full variable domain (remainder filled in from reference TRBV7-9 and TRBJ2-7): DTGVSQNPRHKITKRGQNVTFRCDPISEHNRLYWYRQTLGQGPEFLTYFQNEAQLEKSRLLSDRFSAERPKGSFSTLEIQRTEQGDSAMYLCASSLRAYEQYFGPGTRLTVT.

The CDR3 bases are TGTGCCAGCAGCTTCCGAGTCCATGGCTACACCTTC. Protein product: CASSFRVHGYTF. This sequence joins TRBV7-9 and TRBJ1-2; D is undetermined. V was shortened by 3 bases and J by 6 bases, with 8 bases between the two germline ends. Germline V gene lookup returns CDR1 SEHNR and CDR2 FQNEAQ (reference sequence). This CDR3 region has 12 residues.

The CDR3 is CASSVVSLAGGVNEQFF. The CDR3 DNA follows: TGTGCCAGCAGCGTAGTTAGCCTAGCGGGGGGAGTAAATGAGCAGTTCTTC. The V and J genes are TRBV9 and TRBJ2-1, with 11 bases fitting TRBD2. With V trimmed by 0 bases and J by 7 bases, 9 bases remained unmatched. Germline V gene lookup returns CDR1 SGDLS and CDR2 YYNGEE. CDR3 size: 17 residues.

The chain recombines TRBV19 with TRBJ1-3; D remains ambiguous. Trimming removed 3 bases from V and 0 bases from J, with 27 bases in between. This CDR3 has 21 residues. The V gene's germline CDR1 is LNHDA and CDR2 SQIVND (reference sequence). CDR3 bases: TGTGCCAGTAGTATGGGCTATACCTTCACTTCTACTCTCTCCTCTGGAAACACCATATATTTT. It yields the protein CASSMGYTFTSTLSSGNTIYF.

As concerns this clone: This CDR3 is also generated by other DNA sequences in the sample. The chain joins TRBV5-1 to TRBJ1-4; 10 bases map to TRBD1. Trimming took 4 bases from V and 8 from J; bases not matched to a gene: 5. The V gene's germline CDR1 is SGHRS and CDR2 YFSETQ. This CDR3 is 14 amino acids long. The CDR3 loop is CASSPGTGDEKLFF. The CDR3, as DNA: TGCGCCAGCAGCCCCGGGACAGGGGACGAAAAACTGTTTTTT.

This chain connects TRBV5-4 to TRBJ2-1, with D possibly matching TRBD1 (6 bases). The CDR3 consists of 13 residues. V gave up 1 base and J gave up 10 bases, with 12 bases separating them. The V gene's germline CDR1 is SGHNT and CDR2 YYREEE (reference sequence). The CDR3: CASSLTGSREQFF. In DNA form, the CDR3 reads TGTGCCAGCAGCTTGACAGGGTCTCGCGAGCAGTTCTTC. Full variable domain (missing parts from reference TRBV5-4 and TRBJ2-1): ETGVTQSPTHLIKTRGQQVTLRCSSQSGHNTVSWYQQALGQGPQFIFQYYREEENGRGNFPPRFSGLQFPNYSSELNVNALELDDSALYLCASSLTGSREQFFGPGTRLTVL.